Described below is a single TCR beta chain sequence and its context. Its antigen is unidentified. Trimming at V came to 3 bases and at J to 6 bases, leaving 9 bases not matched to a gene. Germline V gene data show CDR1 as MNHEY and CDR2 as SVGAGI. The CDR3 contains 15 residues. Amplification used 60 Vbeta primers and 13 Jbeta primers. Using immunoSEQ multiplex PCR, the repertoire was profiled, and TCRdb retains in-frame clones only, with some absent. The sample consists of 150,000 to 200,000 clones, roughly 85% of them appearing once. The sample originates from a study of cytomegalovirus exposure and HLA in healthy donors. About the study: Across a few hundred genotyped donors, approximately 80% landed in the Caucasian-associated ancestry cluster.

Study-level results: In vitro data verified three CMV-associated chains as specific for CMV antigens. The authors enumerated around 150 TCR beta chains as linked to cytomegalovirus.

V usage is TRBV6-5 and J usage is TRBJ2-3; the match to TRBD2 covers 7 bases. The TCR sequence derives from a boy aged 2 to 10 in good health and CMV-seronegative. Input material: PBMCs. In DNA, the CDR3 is TGTGCCAGCAGTTATTTGCGGGGGACGGTGGATACGCAGTATTTT. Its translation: CASSYLRGTVDTQYF.